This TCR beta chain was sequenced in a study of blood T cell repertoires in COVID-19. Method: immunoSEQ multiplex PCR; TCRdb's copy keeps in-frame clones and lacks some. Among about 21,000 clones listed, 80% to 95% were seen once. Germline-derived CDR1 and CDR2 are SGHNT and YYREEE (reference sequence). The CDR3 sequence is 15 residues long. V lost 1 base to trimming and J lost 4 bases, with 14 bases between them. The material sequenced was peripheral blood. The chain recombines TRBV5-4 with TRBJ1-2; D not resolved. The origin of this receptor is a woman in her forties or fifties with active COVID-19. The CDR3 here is CASSLSGGYIYGYTF. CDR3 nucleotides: TGTGCCAGCAGCTTGAGTGGAGGGTATATCTATGGCTACACCTTC.